This T cell receptor beta chain is drawn from a study of blood T cell repertoires in COVID-19. The CDR3 totals 17 residues. Germline lookup yields CDR1 SGHRS and CDR2 YFSETQ. V was clipped by 0 bases and J by 6 bases; unmatched bases: 11. Measured with immunoSEQ multiplex PCR; TCRdb has only the in-frame clones, and not every one. The table lists 200,000 to 300,000 clones, approximately 89% of them singletons, with over 7.5% in the top ten. This chain links TRBV5-1 with TRBJ2-5; 10 nucleotides agree with TRBD2. The receptor was derived from a man between 35 and 55 years old who had recovered from COVID-19. The sequenced sample was peripheral blood. The CDR3 here is CASSLGASGGPGKTQYF. The CDR3 DNA sequence: TGCGCCAGCAGCTTGGGGGCTAGCGGGGGCCCTGGAAAGACCCAGTACTTC.